These 30 T cell receptor beta chains originate from one sample sequenced in a study of T cells in Graves' hyperthyroidism and ophthalmopathy. The TCR beta CDR3 regions underwent amplification using RNA transcripts as the source. First-round RT-PCR targeting the TCR CDR3 was performed with the HTBI primer set. TCRdb itself ran the multiplex PCR reads through MiXCR, one entry per CDR3 protein. There are 750,000 to 900,000 distinct CDR3 sequences in the sample; roughly 40% occur only once, and around 10% lies in the top ten. Specimen: blood. These receptors were obtained from a man younger than 35 with Graves' hyperthyroidism.

Concerning this clonotype itself: At one end, the junction sequence differs from germline, possibly due to a read error. The chain recombines TRBV5-4 with TRBJ1-2; 7 bases fit TRBD1. Germline CDR1 is SGHNT and CDR2 is YYREEE (reference sequence). This CDR3 is 14 amino acids long. CDR3 sequence (DNA): TGTGCCAGCAGCTTCAGGGGGTCTAACTATGGCCACACCTTC. Amino acid sequence: CASSFRGSNYGHTF. Full variable domain (rest looked up from reference TRBV5-4 and TRBJ1-2): ETGVTQSPTHLIKTRGQQVTLRCSSQSGHNTVSWYQQALGQGPQFIFQYYREEENGRGNFPPRFSGLQFPNYSSELNVNALELDDSALYLCASSFRGSNYGHTFGSGTRLTVV.

The DNA for the CDR3 is TGTGCCAGCACCCTCGACAGCTCTGGGGCCAACGTCCTGACTTTC. As protein: CASTLDSSGANVLTF. This chain joins TRBV12-3 or TRBV12-4 and TRBJ2-6, with D tentatively TRBD1 (5 bases). The V gene lost 7 bases and the J gene lost 0 bases, with 10 bases spanning the gap. The CDR3 extends over 15 amino acids.

This clonotype occurred a few times. The chain uses TRBV7-2 and TRBJ2-7, with D tentatively TRBD1 (6 bases). This CDR3 contains 14 residues. CDR1 and CDR2 from the germline V gene are SGHTA and FQGNSA. Trimming pared 5 bases from V and 2 bases from J, leaving 13 bases between. DNA for the CDR3: TGTGCCAGCAGCCTAGGACAGCGAGCCTACGAGCAGTACTTC. Its translation: CASSLGQRAYEQYF.

V and J are TRBV6-5 and TRBJ1-1; weak D call: TRBD1 (6 bases). This CDR3 contains 15 residues. The V end lost 5 bases, the J end lost 2 bases, and 15 bases lay between the germline ends. CDR1 and CDR2 from the germline V gene are MNHEY and SVGAGI. This chain's CDR3 is CASSAIVTGNTEAFF. The DNA for the CDR3 is TGTGCCAGCAGTGCGATCGTGACAGGTAACACTGAAGCTTTCTTT.

Notes on this clonotype: Compared with germline, one end of the junction differs, possibly owing to a read error. This chain links TRBV10-3 with TRBJ2-7, with TRBD1 matching over 8 bases. Germline CDR1 and CDR2: ENHRY and SYGVKD. CDR3 length: 13 amino acids. CDR3: CATSGQGSYEQYF. Here the CDR3 DNA reads TGTGCCACCAGTGGACAGGGATCGTACGAGCAGTACTTC.

This clonotype was observed many times. V is TRBV19 and J is TRBJ1-5; D is uncertain. This CDR3 comprises 15 residues. Germline loops: CDR1 LNHDA, CDR2 SQIVND (reference sequence). Between the trimmed V and J ends, which lost 0 bases and 9 bases, there was a span of 15 bases. The CDR3 DNA follows: TGTGCCAGTAGTATAGAGGAATGGAACCAGCGGCCCCAGCATTTT. Amino acids: CASSIEEWNQRPQHF.

The chain couples TRBV20-1 to TRBJ1-5; no clear D gene. The CDR3 consists of 12 residues. From germline, CDR1 is DFQATT and CDR2 SNEGSKA (reference sequence). Trimming pared 6 bases from V and 0 bases from J, leaving 6 bases between. The CDR3 DNA sequence: TGCAGTGCGAGGTATAGCAATCAGCCCCAGCATTTT. Its translation: CSARYSNQPQHF.

This chain connects TRBV5-1 to TRBJ1-4, with D possibly TRBD1 on 6 matching bases. The CDR3 length is 14 residues. Germline CDR1 is SGHRS and CDR2 is YFSETQ. Between the trimmed V and J ends, which lost 2 bases and 8 bases, there was a span of 13 bases. This CDR3 is CASSFQGFKEKLFF. The CDR3 DNA is TGCGCCAGCAGCTTTCAGGGGTTCAAGGAAAAACTGTTTTTT.

A remark on this clonotype: Its ends do not fully match the called genes, so a read error is possible. The chain joins TRBV5-8 to TRBJ2-7; TRBD1 matches at 7 bases. Looked up from germline, CDR1 is SGHTS and CDR2 is YDEGEE. CDR3 length equals 14 residues. This CDR3 reads CASSLGDSLEGQYF. CDR3 bases: TGCGCCAGCAGCTTGGGGGACAGCCTAGAGGGGCAGTACTTC.

This clonotype appeared a few times. The V gene is TRBV4-1, the J gene TRBJ1-4; no clear D. CDR3 length equals 14 residues. The V end lost 1 base, the J end lost 5 bases, and 8 bases lay between the germline ends. Germline-derived CDR1 and CDR2 are MGHRA and YSYEKL. CDR3 coding DNA: TGCGCCAGCAGCCAAGGGGTTATAAATGAAAAACTGTTTTTT. Translated: CASSQGVINEKLFF.

J is TRBJ2-5 and V is TRBV7-9; D uncertain. The CDR3 has 18 amino acids. CDR1 and CDR2 from the germline V gene are SEHNR and FQNEAQ (reference sequence). V was shortened by 4 bases and J by 5 bases, with 26 bases between the two germline ends. The CDR3 here is CASSSSTMGRPNGETQYF. Written as DNA, the CDR3 is TGTGCCAGCAGCTCCAGCACGATGGGCAGGCCCAACGGGGAGACCCAGTACTTC.

The chain is built from TRBV13 and TRBJ2-7; D gene uncertain. CDR3 length: 15 amino acids. Trimming pared 6 bases from V and 6 bases from J, leaving 21 bases between. CDR1 is PRHDT and CDR2 is FYEKMQ in the germline V gene (reference sequence). CDR3 DNA: TGTGCCAGCAGGGATGAGCTTGTGGGTGTACGCGAGCAGTACTTC. Its protein product is CASRDELVGVREQYF.

The chain uses TRBV7-3 and TRBJ1-1; D perhaps matches TRBD1 (5 bases). Trimming shortened V by 6 bases and J by 8 bases, and 19 bases separated the two germline ends. CDR1 and CDR2 from the germline V gene are SGHTA and FQGTGA. The CDR3 totals 14 residues. DNA of the CDR3: TGTGCCAGCAGTTCCCCGGAGGCGGGGACCGAAGCTTTCTTT. Protein product: CASSSPEAGTEAFF. Full variable domain (rest looked up from reference TRBV7-3 and TRBJ1-1): GAGVSQTPSNKVTEKGKYVELRCDPISGHTALYWYRQSLGQGPEFLIYFQGTGAADDSGLPNDRFFAVRPEGSVSTLKIQRTERGDSAVYLCASSSPEAGTEAFFGQGTRLTVV.

The genes are TRBV20-1 and TRBJ1-2, with a possible D match to TRBD1 (5 bases). CDR3 length: 15 residues. Germline CDR1 is DFQATT and CDR2 is SNEGSKA (reference sequence). Trimming left V 3 bases short and J 4 bases short, with 18 bases between. Here the CDR3 reads CSARTALRDVYGYTF. For the CDR3, the DNA is TGCAGTGCTAGGACCGCTTTGAGGGACGTCTATGGCTACACCTTC.

With respect to this clonotype: A much larger clone lies one base from this, so it may be a read error. V is TRBV25-1 and J is TRBJ1-4; D is undetermined. CDR1 and CDR2 (germline): MGHDK, SYGVNS. The CDR3 extends over 13 amino acids. V was clipped by 8 bases and J by 4 bases, with 11 bases between them. CDR3 DNA sequence: TGTGCCAGCGTGGGGTCAATTAATGAAAAACTGTTTTTT. Its protein product is CASVGSINEKLFF.

This clonotype was seen at least ten times. CDR3 region: CATSRAGRTYEQYF. The DNA of the CDR3 is TGTGCCACCAGCAGAGCGGGACGGACCTACGAGCAGTACTTC. The rearrangement uses TRBV15 and TRBJ2-7; the D gene could be TRBD1 or TRBD2 (5 bases each). Germline assignment: CDR1 LNHNV and CDR2 YYDKDF (reference sequence). The CDR3 contains 14 residues. Trimming shortened V by 1 base and J by 2 bases, and 9 bases separated the two germline ends.

This clonotype occurred many times. The V and J genes are TRBV10-3 and TRBJ2-7, with 11 bases matching TRBD1. Germline assignment: CDR1 ENHRY and CDR2 SYGVKD. Trimming at V came to 6 bases and at J to 4 bases, leaving 5 bases not matched to a gene. This CDR3 has 14 residues. The CDR3 region has the DNA TGTGCCATCAGGACTGGGACAGGGGGTTACGAGCAGTACTTC. It translates to CAIRTGTGGYEQYF.

Ten or more counts support this clonotype. V usage is TRBV6-5 and J usage is TRBJ1-5; D remains ambiguous. The CDR3 is 16 amino acids. Germline values: CDR1 MNHEY, CDR2 SVGAGI. The V end was cut by 6 bases, the J end by 3 bases, with 18 bases between. In DNA form, the CDR3 reads TGTGCCAGCAGGCCTGGAGGTTCGATAATCAATCAGCCCCAGCATTTT. It yields the protein CASRPGGSIINQPQHF.

This clonotype was detected a few times. V usage is TRBV20-1 and J usage is TRBJ1-5, with unresolved D. Germline-derived CDR1 and CDR2 are DFQATT and SNEGSKA (reference sequence). V gave up 6 bases and J gave up 3 bases, with 15 bases separating them. The CDR3 extends over 14 amino acids. The CDR3 DNA reads TGCAGTGCCGCGGATGAGGTCAACAATCAGCCCCAGCATTTT. It specifies CSAADEVNNQPQHF.

Many counts were recorded for this clonotype. The V gene is TRBV25-1, the J gene TRBJ2-2; a possible D gene is TRBD1 (5 bases). V lost 4 bases and J 5 bases, leaving 11 bases between the germline ends. Germline CDR1 reads MGHDK; CDR2 reads SYGVNS. The CDR3 is 14 residues long. For the CDR3, the DNA is TGTGCCAGCAGTGCCGAATCAGGGACCGGGGAGCTGTTTTTT. Translated: CASSAESGTGELFF.

There are many counts of this clonotype. CDR3 DNA: TGTGCCAGCAGCGTAGAGATGATCTCTGGGGCCAACGTCCTGACTTTC. This codes for CASSVEMISGANVLTF. The gene calls are TRBV9 and TRBJ2-6, with no clear D. The V gene's germline CDR1 is SGDLS and CDR2 YYNGEE. CDR3 length: 16 residues. Trimming removed 0 bases from V and 0 bases from J, with 7 bases in between.

The chain combines TRBV7-2 with TRBJ2-7; 7 nucleotides line up with TRBD2. With 6 bases clipped from V and 6 bases from J, the junction kept 5 bases outside the gene matches. The CDR3 is 12 amino acids. CDR1 is SGHTA and CDR2 is FQGNSA in the germline V gene. The CDR3 DNA reads as TGTGCCAGCAGGGGGTGGGGGGGCGAGCAGTACTTC. Translated: CASRGWGGEQYF.

This clonotype has ten or more counts. The rearrangement links TRBV19 to TRBJ2-5; D is ambiguous. The CDR3 extends over 14 amino acids. With 6 bases removed from V and 5 bases from J, the gap between germline ends came to 16 bases. Germline V gene sequence: CDR1 LNHDA, CDR2 SQIVND (reference sequence). CDR3 bases: TGTGCCAGTAGCCCTACCTGGGGTGAGGAGACCCAGTACTTC. It is translated as CASSPTWGEETQYF.

Note on this clonotype: A read error may be the cause here, since a much bigger clone is one base away. V and J are TRBV9 and TRBJ1-2; 9 bases map to TRBD1. J lost 8 bases, V lost 8 bases, and 10 bases had no gene match. The CDR3 contains 13 residues. Germline V gene lookup returns CDR1 SGDLS and CDR2 YYNGEE. The DNA for the CDR3 is TGTGCCAGGGTCGAACAGGGGGCGCCGGGCTACACCTTC. This translates into CARVEQGAPGYTF. The whole variable domain, filled in from reference TRBV9 and TRBJ1-2, reads DSGVTQTPKHLITATGQRVTLRCSPRSGDLSVYWYQQSLDQGLQFLIQYYNGEERAKGNILERFSAQQFPDLHSELNLSSLELGDSALYFCARVEQGAPGYTFGSGTRLTVV.

This clonotype showed up many times. This rearrangement joins TRBV19 to TRBJ1-2; no firm D call. V was trimmed by 11 bases and J by 9 bases, leaving 16 bases between them. This CDR3 spans 11 amino acids. The germline V gene has CDR1 LNHDA and CDR2 SQIVND (reference sequence). Here the CDR3 DNA reads TGTGCCGGGTCCGCGGGAGGGAGCTACACCTTC. Translating gives CAGSAGGSYTF. Supplemented by reference TRBV19 and TRBJ1-2, the full variable domain reads DGGITQSPKYLFRKEGQNVTLSCEQNLNHDAMYWYRQDPGQGLRLIYYSQIVNDFQKGDIAEGYSVSREKKESFPLTVTSAQKNPTAFYLCAGSAGGSYTFGSGTRLTVV.

Many counts were recorded for this clonotype. For the CDR3, the DNA is TGTGCCAGCAGCCGGGACAGGGGAAATGAAAAACTGTTTTTT. Protein: CASSRDRGNEKLFF. The chain has TRBV14 and TRBJ1-4, with TRBD1 identical over 10 bases. The CDR3 covers 14 residues. Germline trimming cut 4 bases from V and 5 bases from J; bases unmatched to any gene: 1. Germline V gene lookup returns CDR1 SGHDN and CDR2 FVKESK. The variable domain in full, with the rest retrieved from reference TRBV14 and TRBJ1-4, is EAGVTQFPSHSVIEKGQTVTLRCDPISGHDNLYWYRRVMGKEIKFLLHFVKESKQDESGMPNNRFLAERTGGTYSTLKVQPAELEDSGVYFCASSRDRGNEKLFFGSGTQLSVL.

Worth noting for this clonotype: A much larger clone lies one base from this, so it may be a read error. The rearrangement uses TRBV7-2 and TRBJ2-6; D ambiguous. V lost 6 bases, J lost 1 base, and 16 bases lay in between. This CDR3 has 17 amino acids. Germline V gives CDR1 SGHTA, CDR2 FQGNSA. The CDR3 region is CASSGEAILSGANVLTF. CDR3 DNA sequence: TGTGCCAGCAGTGGCGAGGCGATTCTGTCTGGGGCCAACGTCCTGACTTTC.

This rearrangement joins TRBV2 to TRBJ2-7; 14 positions agree with TRBD2. The junction had 6 bases not matched to a gene; V was cut back by 6 bases and J by 5 bases. Germline V CDR1 and CDR2: SNHLY, FYNNEI. The CDR3 runs to 15 residues. DNA of the CDR3: TGTGCCAGCAGCGGGGGGACTAGCGGGAGAAACGAGCAGTACTTC. Translating gives CASSGGTSGRNEQYF.

This rearrangement joins TRBV7-8 to TRBJ2-7, with 13 positions matching TRBD2. The CDR3 length is 14 residues. Germline values: CDR1 SGHVS, CDR2 FQNEAQ. The V segment lost 7 bases and the J segment 6 bases; nucleotides outside the gene matches: 6. CDR3 bases: TGTGCCAGCATCCCACTAGCGGGAGGGGGCGAGCAGTACTTC. Translating gives CASIPLAGGGEQYF.

This clonotype appeared a few times. The rearrangement joins TRBV20-1 to TRBJ2-7, with 9 nucleotides matching TRBD1. The junction had 6 bases not matched to a gene; V was cut back by 4 bases and J by 2 bases. CDR3 length: 14 amino acids. Germline lookup yields CDR1 DFQATT and CDR2 SNEGSKA (reference sequence). DNA for the CDR3: TGCAGTGCTACTAACAGGGGGCGCACCTACGAGCAGTACTTC. It specifies CSATNRGRTYEQYF.